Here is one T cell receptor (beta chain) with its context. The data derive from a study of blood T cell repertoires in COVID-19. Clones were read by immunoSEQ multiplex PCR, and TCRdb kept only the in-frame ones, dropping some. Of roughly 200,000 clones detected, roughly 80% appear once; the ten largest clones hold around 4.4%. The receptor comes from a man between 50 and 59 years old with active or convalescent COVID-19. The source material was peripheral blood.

The CDR3 DNA reads as TGTGCCAGCAGCCAAGCTACTATGAACACCGGGGAGCTGTTTTTT. As protein: CASSQATMNTGELFF. J is TRBJ2-2 and V is TRBV3-1 (or the pseudogene TRBV3-2); D gene ambiguous. V was clipped by 1 base and J by 1 base, with 7 bases between them. This CDR3 has 15 residues. Germline V lookup: CDR1 LGHDT, CDR2 YNNKEL (reference sequence).